A selection of T cell receptor beta chains follows, all from one sample in a study of cytomegalovirus exposure and HLA in healthy donors. TCRdb keeps only in-frame clones here, not all; method: immunoSEQ multiplex PCR. The sample has 90,000 to 100,000 clones; approximately 80% are singletons. Sequencing used PBMCs. These receptors all come from a man aged 18 to 29 in good health and CMV-seronegative. Each CDR3 is given with its conserved first and last residue. D genes are given only for firm matches. Size values are once, few and many counts, or a class for expanded clones, and some rows have none.

NA	17	TRBD1	TRBV4-1	TRBJ1-2	TGCGCCAGCAGCCAAGATCGAGGAACAGGGGTCAACTATGGCTACACCTTC	CASSQDRGTGVNYGYTF
NA	14	NA	TRBV15	TRBJ1-2	TGTGCCACCAGCCCAGACGGAGTTAACTATGGCTACACCTTC	CATSPDGVNYGYTF
NA	12	TRBD2	TRBV5-4	TRBJ2-1	TGTGCCAGCAGCGCTAGCGGGGGGGAGCAGTTCTTC	CASSASGGEQFF
NA	14	TRBD2	TRBV6-6	TRBJ2-7	TGTGCCAGCAGGAAAGTTGGGACTAGCGTCGAGCAGTACTTC	CASRKVGTSVEQYF
few	13	NA	TRBV5-4	TRBJ2-5	TGTGCCAGCAGCACCAACAGGGAAGAGACCCAGTACTTC	CASSTNREETQYF
few	15	NA	TRBV11-2	TRBJ2-3	TGTGCCAGCAGCTTAGTTCCGGGGAGCACAGATACGCAGTATTTT	CASSLVPGSTDTQYF
NA	13	NA	TRBV30	TRBJ1-5	TGTGCCTGGTCTACTTCTAGCAATCAGCCCCAGCATTTT	CAWSTSSNQPQHF
NA	13	NA	TRBV6-5	TRBJ2-7	TGTGCCAGCAGATCGGATTCGAGGGACGAGCAGTACTTC	CASRSDSRDEQYF
NA	13	TRBD1	TRBV5-1	TRBJ2-7	TGCGCCAGCAGCCCGGACAGGGCCCGCGAGCAGTACTTC	CASSPDRAREQYF
NA	18	NA	TRBV18	TRBJ1-1	TGTGCCAGCTCACCACCCAATAAACAGGGACACATGAACACTGAAGCTTTCTTT	CASSPPNKQGHMNTEAFF
NA	16	TRBD2	TRBV9	TRBJ2-3	TGTGCCAGCAGCGTAGTTCAGCGGGGGGGCGCAGATACGCAGTATTTT	CASSVVQRGGADTQYF
NA	15	NA	TRBV18	TRBJ2-1	TGTGCCAGCTCACCTGAACTAGGCCGATACAATGAGCAGTTCTTC	CASSPELGRYNEQFF
NA	14	TRBD1	TRBV19	TRBJ1-2	TGTGCCAGTAGTGTCGCGGGACAGGGCTTCGGCTACACCTTC	CASSVAGQGFGYTF
NA	13	NA	TRBV2	TRBJ1-1	TGTGCCAGCACTCCAGGGTTGGGCACTGAAGCTTTCTTT	CASTPGLGTEAFF
NA	15	TRBD2	TRBV9	TRBJ2-3	TGTGCCAGCAGCGTCTCGGGGGGGCCCGTAGATACGCAGTATTTT	CASSVSGGPVDTQYF
NA	15	NA	TRBV5-5	TRBJ2-3	TGTGCCAGCAGCTTGGCCATCGGACTCTCGGATACGCAGTATTTT	CASSLAIGLSDTQYF
NA	14	NA	TRBV19	TRBJ1-5	TGTGCCAGTAGAGGAGGGTCGCTCAATCAGCCCCAGCATTTT	CASRGGSLNQPQHF
NA	17	TRBD2	TRBV4-2	TRBJ2-1	TGTGCCAGCAGCCAAGGGGCAGCGGGGGGGCGCTACAATGAGCAGTTCTTC	CASSQGAAGGRYNEQFF
NA	16	TRBD2	TRBV5-1	TRBJ2-5	TGCGCCAGCAGCTTATCTAGCGGGGGGGTCCAAGAGACCCAGTACTTC	CASSLSSGGVQETQYF
NA	15	NA	TRBV7-2	TRBJ1-5	TGTGCCAGCAGCTTAGAAGGGAGCAGCAATCAGCCCCAGCATTTT	CASSLEGSSNQPQHF
NA	11	NA	TRBV29-1	TRBJ1-1	TGCAGCTACAGGGAGAACACTGAAGCTTTCTTT	CSYRENTEAFF
once	14	NA	TRBV11-2	TRBJ1-2	TGTGCCAGCAGCACAGGGCTCCTTAACTATGGCTACACCTTC	CASSTGLLNYGYTF
NA	16	TRBD1	TRBV5-6	TRBJ1-4	TGTGCCAGCAGCAGCCGGAACAGGGGGGAGGGCGAAAAACTGTTTTTT	CASSSRNRGEGEKLFF
NA	14	NA	TRBV18	TRBJ1-1	TGTGCCAGCTCAAGCGGACAGTGGGGCACTGAAGCTTTCTTT	CASSSGQWGTEAFF
NA	12	NA	TRBV5-1	TRBJ2-5	TGCGCCAGCAGCTTGACAGGGCAGGCCCAGTACTTC	CASSLTGQAQYF
NA	16	NA	TRBV13	TRBJ2-3	TGTGCCAGCAGCTTGATGGGGGAGGCCCTATCAGATACGCAGTATTTT	CASSLMGEALSDTQYF
NA	14	NA	TRBV7-9	TRBJ2-2	TGTGCCAGCAGCTTAGTCTCGTCGACCGGGGAGCTGTTTTTT	CASSLVSSTGELFF
NA	20	TRBD2	TRBV7-6	TRBJ2-2	TGTGCCAGCAGCTCCGAGCCGGGACTAGCGGGGGGTTTTAACACCGGGGAGCTGTTTTTT	CASSSEPGLAGGFNTGELFF
NA	11	NA	TRBV11-2	TRBJ2-7	TGTGCCAGCAGCTTAGGAGGTTCCCTTTACTTC	CASSLGGSLYF
NA	15	NA	TRBV7-3	TRBJ2-1	TGTGCCAGCAGCCCCCGGGACTCCACCTACAATGAGCAGTTCTTC	CASSPRDSTYNEQFF
few	12	NA	TRBV6-1	TRBJ2-2	TGTGCCAGCAGTTCCGACTCCGGGGAGCTGTTTTTT	CASSSDSGELFF
NA	13	NA	TRBV9	TRBJ2-7	TGTGCCAGCAGCCAGGGGAATTCCTACGAGCAGTACTTC	CASSQGNSYEQYF
NA	15	TRBD1	TRBV15	TRBJ1-1	TGTGCCACCAGCAGAGTGGACAGGGGTAACACTGAAGCTTTCTTT	CATSRVDRGNTEAFF
NA	16	NA	TRBV27	TRBJ1-1	TGTGCCAGCAGTTTATACCCTTCCGGGGGACCACGTGAAGCTTTCTTT	CASSLYPSGGPREAFF
NA	12	NA	TRBV18	TRBJ2-7	TGTGCCAGCTCACCACTTGAGGGCGAGCAGTACTTC	CASSPLEGEQYF
NA	13	NA	TRBV30	TRBJ1-4	TGTGCCTGGAGTGTGGGGGGAGGGGAAAAACTGTTTTTT	CAWSVGGGEKLFF
NA	13	TRBD1	TRBV30	TRBJ1-2	TGTGCCTGGAATGCAGGGGGCGTCTATGGCTACACCTTC	CAWNAGGVYGYTF
NA	17	NA	TRBV19	TRBJ1-2	TGTGCCAGTAGTATAGATCACGCACTTGGGAGCAACTATGGCTACACCTTC	CASSIDHALGSNYGYTF
NA	12	NA	TRBV6-1	TRBJ1-2	TGTGCCACCGACTCAACTAACTATGGCTACACCTTC	CATDSTNYGYTF
NA	14	NA	TRBV7-9	TRBJ1-2	TGTGCCAGCAGCTTAGGGGGACTGAAGTATGGCTACACCTTC	CASSLGGLKYGYTF
NA	14	TRBD1	TRBV5-1	TRBJ1-2	TGCGCCAGCAGCTTATACAGGGGGCAAGATCGCTACACCTTC	CASSLYRGQDRYTF
NA	15	TRBD2	TRBV12-5	TRBJ2-7	TGTGCTAGTGGTTTGCCCAGCGGGGGGACCTACGAGCAGTACTTC	CASGLPSGGTYEQYF
NA	19	TRBD2	TRBV5-1	TRBJ2-2	TGCGCCAGCAGCTTGGCTGTGACTAGCGGGGGGGCGTCCACCGGGGAGCTGTTTTTT	CASSLAVTSGGASTGELFF
NA	16	TRBD1	TRBV19	TRBJ2-3	TGTGCCAGTAGTAAGGGGGCCTACCTAAGCACAGATACGCAGTATTTT	CASSKGAYLSTDTQYF
NA	17	NA	TRBV7-9	TRBJ2-1	TGTGCCAGCAGCCCCTATCCCCGGGACTGGGCCTACAATGAGCAGTTCTTC	CASSPYPRDWAYNEQFF
NA	12	NA	TRBV13	TRBJ2-7	TGTGCCAGCAGCTTATGGTCGGACGAGCAGTACTTC	CASSLWSDEQYF
NA	15	TRBD1	TRBV6-5	TRBJ2-1	TGTGCCAGCAGTTACGCTGGGACAGGGCACAATGAGCAGTTCTTC	CASSYAGTGHNEQFF
NA	17	NA	TRBV10-1	TRBJ2-3	TGCGCCAGCAGTGAGTCCGGGGACTCGAGAGGGCAAGATACGCAGTATTTT	CASSESGDSRGQDTQYF
NA	16	TRBD2	TRBV5-4	TRBJ2-1	TGTGCCAGCAGCGGTAGCGGGGGGCCTCCACCTAGTGAGCAGTTCTTC	CASSGSGGPPPSEQFF
NA	15	NA	TRBV18	TRBJ1-4	TGTGCCAGCTCACCACTCACTGCAACTAATGAAAAACTGTTTTTT	CASSPLTATNEKLFF
NA	13	TRBD1	TRBV15	TRBJ1-1	TGTGCCACCAGCAGACAGGGGGGCACTGAAGCTTTCTTT	CATSRQGGTEAFF
few	11	TRBD1	TRBV30	TRBJ2-7	TGTGCCTGGGGACAGGCCTACGAGCAGTACTTC	CAWGQAYEQYF